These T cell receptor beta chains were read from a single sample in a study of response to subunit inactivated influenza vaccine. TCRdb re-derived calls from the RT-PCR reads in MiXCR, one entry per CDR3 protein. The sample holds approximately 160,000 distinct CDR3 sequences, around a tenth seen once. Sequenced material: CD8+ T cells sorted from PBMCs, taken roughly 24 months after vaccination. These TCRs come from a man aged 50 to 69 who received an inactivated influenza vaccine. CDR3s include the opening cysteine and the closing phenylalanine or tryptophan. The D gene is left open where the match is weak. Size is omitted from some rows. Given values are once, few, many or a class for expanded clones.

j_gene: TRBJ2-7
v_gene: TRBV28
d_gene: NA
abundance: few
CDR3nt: TGTGCCAGCAGTTTATTCTCTGCCTACGAGCAGTACTTC
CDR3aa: CASSLFSAYEQYF

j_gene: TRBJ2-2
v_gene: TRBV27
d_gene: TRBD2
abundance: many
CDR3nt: TGTGCCAGCAGCGTGGAAGGGGGACTAGCGCTCGAGACCGGGGAGCTGTTTTTT
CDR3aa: CASSVEGGLALETGELFF

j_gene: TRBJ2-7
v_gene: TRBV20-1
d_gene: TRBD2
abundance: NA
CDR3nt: TGCAGTGCTTACGGGGGGAGAAGCTACGAGCAGTACTTC
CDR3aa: CSAYGGRSYEQYF

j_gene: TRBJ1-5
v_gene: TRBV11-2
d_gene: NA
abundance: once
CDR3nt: TGTGCCAGCAGCTCGGGACAACCAGGAAATCAGCCCCAGCATTTT
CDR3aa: CASSSGQPGNQPQHF

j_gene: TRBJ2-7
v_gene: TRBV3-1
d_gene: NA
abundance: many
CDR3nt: TGTGCCAGCAGCTGGGGCTCCTACGAGCAGTACTTC
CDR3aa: CASSWGSYEQYF

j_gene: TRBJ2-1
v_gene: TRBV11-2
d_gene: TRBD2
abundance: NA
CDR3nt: TGTGCCAGCAGCTTACCAGCGGGGACCTACAATGAGCAGTTCTTC
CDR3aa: CASSLPAGTYNEQFF

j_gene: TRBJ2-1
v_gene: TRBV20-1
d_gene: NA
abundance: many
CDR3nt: TGCAGTGCGGAAACCTACAATGAGCAGTTCTTC
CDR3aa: CSAETYNEQFF

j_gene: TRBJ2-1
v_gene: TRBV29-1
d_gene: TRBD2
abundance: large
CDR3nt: TGCAGCGTTGCGGGACTAGCGGGAGAGATGGGTAATGAGCAGTTCTTC
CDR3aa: CSVAGLAGEMGNEQFF

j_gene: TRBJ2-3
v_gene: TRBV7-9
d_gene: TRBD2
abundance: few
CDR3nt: TGTGCCAGCAGCGACTTAGCGGGAGGCGTCACAGATACGCAGTATTTT
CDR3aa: CASSDLAGGVTDTQYF

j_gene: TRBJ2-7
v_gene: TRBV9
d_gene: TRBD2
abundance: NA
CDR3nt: TGTGCCAGCAGTTCAGGACTAGCGGCCTACGAGCAGTACTTC
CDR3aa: CASSSGLAAYEQYF

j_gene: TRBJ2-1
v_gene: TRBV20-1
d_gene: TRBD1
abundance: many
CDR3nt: TGCAGTGCTCCCCCCTCACAGGGGGTAGCTTGGGAGCAGTTCTTC
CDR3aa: CSAPPSQGVAWEQFF

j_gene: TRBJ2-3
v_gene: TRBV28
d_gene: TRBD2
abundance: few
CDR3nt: TGTGCCAGCAGTCTAGCGGCAACAGATACGCAGTATTTT
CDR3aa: CASSLAATDTQYF

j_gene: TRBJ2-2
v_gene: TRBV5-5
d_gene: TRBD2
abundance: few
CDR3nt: TGTGCCAGCAGCTTGGCGACTAGCGGTACCGGGGAGCTGTTTTTT
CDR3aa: CASSLATSGTGELFF

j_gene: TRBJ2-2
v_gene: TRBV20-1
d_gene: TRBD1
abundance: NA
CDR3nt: TGCAGTGCTAGAGATCTGGTGGGACAGACCAACACCGGGGAGCTGTTTTTT
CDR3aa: CSARDLVGQTNTGELFF

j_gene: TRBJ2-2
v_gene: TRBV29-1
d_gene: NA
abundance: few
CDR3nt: TGCAGCGTGAAACATGGGGAGCTGTTTTTT
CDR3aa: CSVKHGELFF

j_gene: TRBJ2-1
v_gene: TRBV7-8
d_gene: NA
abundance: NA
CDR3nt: TGTGCCAGCAGCTTAGCCGGGACCACCTACAATGAGCAGTTCTTC
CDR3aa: CASSLAGTTYNEQFF

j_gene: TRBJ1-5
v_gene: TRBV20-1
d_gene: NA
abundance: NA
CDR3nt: TGCAGTGCTAGGGACAGATACAATCAGCCCCAGCATTTT
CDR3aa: CSARDRYNQPQHF

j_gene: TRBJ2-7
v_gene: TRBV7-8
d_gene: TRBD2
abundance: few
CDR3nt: TGTGCCAGCAGCTTGAGACTAGCTACTCACGAGCAGTACTTC
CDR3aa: CASSLRLATHEQYF

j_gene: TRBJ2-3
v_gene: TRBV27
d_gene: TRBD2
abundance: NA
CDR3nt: TGTGCCAGCAGTCCCGGACTAGCGGGGGGGCGACGCACAGATACGCAGTATTTT
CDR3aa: CASSPGLAGGRRTDTQYF

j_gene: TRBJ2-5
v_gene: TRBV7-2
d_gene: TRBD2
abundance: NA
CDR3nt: TGTGCCAGCAGCTCAAGCGGGAACCAAGAGACCCAGTACTTC
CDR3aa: CASSSSGNQETQYF

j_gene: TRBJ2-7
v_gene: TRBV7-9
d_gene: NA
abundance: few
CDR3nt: TGTGCCAGCAGCTTAGTGGGCAGGGGTTGGGAGCAGTACTTC
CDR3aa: CASSLVGRGWEQYF

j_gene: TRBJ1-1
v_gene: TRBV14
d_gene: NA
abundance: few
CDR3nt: TGTGCCAGCAGCCAATACGGGGGCCAATACACTGAAGCTTTCTTT
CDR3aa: CASSQYGGQYTEAFF

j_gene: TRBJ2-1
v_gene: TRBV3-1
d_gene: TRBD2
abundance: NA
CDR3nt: TGTGCCAGCAGCCCTCTAAGGGGACTAGAGATATTTGAGCAGTTCTTC
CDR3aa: CASSPLRGLEIFEQFF

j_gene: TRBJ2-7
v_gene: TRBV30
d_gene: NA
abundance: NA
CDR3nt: TGTGCCTGTTCGGGACCCCCGGGGGAGCAGTACTTC
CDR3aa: CACSGPPGEQYF

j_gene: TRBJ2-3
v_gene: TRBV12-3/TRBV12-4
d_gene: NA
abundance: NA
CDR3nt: TGTGCCAGCAGTACCCTGGGGGGAGCGGACTACACAGATACGCAGTATTTT
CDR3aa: CASSTLGGADYTDTQYF

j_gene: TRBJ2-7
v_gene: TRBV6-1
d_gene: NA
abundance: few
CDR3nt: TGTGCCAGCAGTCTCCTAACGGTCGCAGGCGTGTACGAGCAGTACTTC
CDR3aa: CASSLLTVAGVYEQYF

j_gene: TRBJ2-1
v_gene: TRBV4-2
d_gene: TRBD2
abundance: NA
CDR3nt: TGTGCCAGCAGCCAATTGGGACTAGCGGGGGAGAATGAGCAGTTCTTC
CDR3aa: CASSQLGLAGENEQFF

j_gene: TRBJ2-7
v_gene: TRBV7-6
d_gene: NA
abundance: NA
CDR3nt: TGTGCCAGCAGCCCCCTCGAGGGTCAGAAGTACTTC
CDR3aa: CASSPLEGQKYF

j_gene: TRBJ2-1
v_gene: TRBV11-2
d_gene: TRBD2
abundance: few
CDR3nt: TGTGCCAGCAGCTACCTAGCGGGAGGGTTAAATGAGCAGTTCTTC
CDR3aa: CASSYLAGGLNEQFF

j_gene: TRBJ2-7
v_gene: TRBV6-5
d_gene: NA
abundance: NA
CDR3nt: TGTGCCAGCAGTTACTCCGGTACAGGGAAGATCTACTTC
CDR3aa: CASSYSGTGKIYF

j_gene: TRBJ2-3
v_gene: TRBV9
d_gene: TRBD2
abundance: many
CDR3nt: TGTGCCAGCAGCCTCCCCGGACTAGGTGCAGCAGATACGCAGTATTTT
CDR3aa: CASSLPGLGAADTQYF